This is a list of T cell receptor beta chains from one sample in a study of OX40 agonist ivuxolimab in advanced cancers. Only in-frame clones appear in the TCRdb table, and some are missing; sequencing was by immunoSEQ multiplex PCR. Here the sample spans about 68,000 clones, around 80% being singletons. This material consisted of CD4+ or CD8+ T cells sorted from blood, taken in a trial of the OX40 agonist ivuxolimab. These TCRs come from an adult with an advanced solid tumor such as melanoma, head and neck, liver or kidney cancer. Each CDR3 is given with its conserved first and last residue.

TRBJ2-7 TRBV28 CASRQGLANEQYF
TRBJ2-7 TRBV5-6 CASSLGTVSYEQYF
TRBJ2-1 TRBV30 CAWERYNEQFF
TRBJ1-2 TRBV7-9 CASSRVDSYTF
TRBJ2-1 TRBV14 CASSDGLPPYNEQFF
TRBJ1-1 TRBV5-1 CASSTDSLGVEAFF
TRBJ2-7 TRBV7-6 CASSLVGGTGPYEQYF
TRBJ2-5 TRBV4-1 CASSLGLLETQYF
TRBJ1-1 TRBV11-2 CASSLEGAGEGTEAFF
TRBJ1-2 TRBV29-1 CSVTPPGVRDYGYTF
TRBJ1-5 TRBV5-5 CASSRTVSNQPQHF
TRBJ2-2 TRBV7-9 CAGGLAQSTGELFF